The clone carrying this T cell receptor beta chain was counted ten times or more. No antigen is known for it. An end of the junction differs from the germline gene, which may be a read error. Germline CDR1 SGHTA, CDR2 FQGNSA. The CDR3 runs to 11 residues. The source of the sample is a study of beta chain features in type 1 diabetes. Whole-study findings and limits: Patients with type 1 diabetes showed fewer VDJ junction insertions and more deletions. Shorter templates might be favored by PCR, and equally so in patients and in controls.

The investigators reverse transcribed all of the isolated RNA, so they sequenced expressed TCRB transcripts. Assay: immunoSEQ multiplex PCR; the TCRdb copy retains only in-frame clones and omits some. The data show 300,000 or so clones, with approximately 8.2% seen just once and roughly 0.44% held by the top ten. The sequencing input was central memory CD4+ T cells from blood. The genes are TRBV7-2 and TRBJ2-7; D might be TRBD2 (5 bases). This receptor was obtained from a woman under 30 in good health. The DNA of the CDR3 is TGTGCCAGCAGTTCGGACTGGGCCCCATCGTTC. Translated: CASSSDWAPSF.